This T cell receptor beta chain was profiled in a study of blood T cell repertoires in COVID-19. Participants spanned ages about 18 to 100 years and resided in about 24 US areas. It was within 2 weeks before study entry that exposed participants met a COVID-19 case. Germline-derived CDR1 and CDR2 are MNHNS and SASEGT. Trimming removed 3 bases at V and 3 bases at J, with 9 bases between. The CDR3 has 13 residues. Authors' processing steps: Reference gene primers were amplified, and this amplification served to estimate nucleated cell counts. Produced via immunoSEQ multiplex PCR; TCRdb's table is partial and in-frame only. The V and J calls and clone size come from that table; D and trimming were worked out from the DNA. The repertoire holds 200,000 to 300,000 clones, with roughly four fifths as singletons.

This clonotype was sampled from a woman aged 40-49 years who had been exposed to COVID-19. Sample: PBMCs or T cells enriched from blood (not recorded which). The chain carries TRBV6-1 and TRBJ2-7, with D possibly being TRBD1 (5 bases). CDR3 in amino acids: CASSDRQHYEQYF. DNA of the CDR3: TGTGCCAGCAGTGATAGACAGCACTACGAGCAGTACTTC.